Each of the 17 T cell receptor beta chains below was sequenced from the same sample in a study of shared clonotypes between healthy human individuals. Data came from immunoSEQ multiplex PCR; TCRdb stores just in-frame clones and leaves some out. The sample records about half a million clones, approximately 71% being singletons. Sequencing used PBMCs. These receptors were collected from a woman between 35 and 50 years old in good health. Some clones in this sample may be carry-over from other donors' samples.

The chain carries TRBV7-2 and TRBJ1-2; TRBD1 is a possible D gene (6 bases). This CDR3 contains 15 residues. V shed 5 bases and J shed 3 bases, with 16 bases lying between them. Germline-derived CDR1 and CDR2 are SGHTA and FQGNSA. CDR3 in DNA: TGTGCCAGCAGCACCCGGAGGGCAGGGGACTATGGCTACACCTTC. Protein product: CASSTRRAGDYGYTF.

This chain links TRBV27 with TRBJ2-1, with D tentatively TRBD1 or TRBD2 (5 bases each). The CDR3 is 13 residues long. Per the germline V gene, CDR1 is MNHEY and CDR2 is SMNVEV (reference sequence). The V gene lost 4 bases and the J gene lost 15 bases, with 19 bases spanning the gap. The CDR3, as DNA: TGTGCCAGCAGTTGGGACGGTGGCAATGTGCCGTTCTTC. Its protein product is CASSWDGGNVPFF.

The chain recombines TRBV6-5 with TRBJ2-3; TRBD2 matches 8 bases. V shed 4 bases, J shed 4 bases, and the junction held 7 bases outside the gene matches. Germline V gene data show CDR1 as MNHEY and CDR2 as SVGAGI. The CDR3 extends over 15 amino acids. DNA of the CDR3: TGTGCCAGCAGTTTTTCTGGGACTAGGGCAGATACGCAGTATTTT. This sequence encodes CASSFSGTRADTQYF.

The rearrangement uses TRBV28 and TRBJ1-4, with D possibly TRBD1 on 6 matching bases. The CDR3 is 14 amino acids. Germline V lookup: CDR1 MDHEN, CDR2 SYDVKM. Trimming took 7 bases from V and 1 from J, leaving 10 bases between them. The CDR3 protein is CASNQDRTNEKLFF. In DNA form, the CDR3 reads TGTGCCAGCAATCAGGACAGAACTAATGAAAAACTGTTTTTT.

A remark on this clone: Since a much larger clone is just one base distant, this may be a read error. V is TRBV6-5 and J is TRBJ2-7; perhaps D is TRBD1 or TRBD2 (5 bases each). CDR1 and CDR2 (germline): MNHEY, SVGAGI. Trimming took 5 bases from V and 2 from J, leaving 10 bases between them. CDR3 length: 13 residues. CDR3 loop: CASSPGPTYEQYF. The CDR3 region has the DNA TGTGCCAGCAGTCCGGGACCGACCTACGAGCAGTACTTC.

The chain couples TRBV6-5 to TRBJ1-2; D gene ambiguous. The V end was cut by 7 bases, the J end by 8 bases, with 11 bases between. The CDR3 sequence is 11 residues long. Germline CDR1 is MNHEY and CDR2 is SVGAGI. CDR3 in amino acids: CASISGFGYTF. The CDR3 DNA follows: TGTGCCAGCATTTCGGGGTTCGGCTACACCTTC.

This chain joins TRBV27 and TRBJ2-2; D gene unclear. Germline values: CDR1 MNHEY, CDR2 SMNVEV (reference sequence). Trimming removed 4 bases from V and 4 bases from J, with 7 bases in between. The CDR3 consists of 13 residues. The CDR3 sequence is CASSYSSTGELFF. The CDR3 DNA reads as TGTGCCAGCAGTTATTCGAGCACCGGGGAGCTGTTTTTT.

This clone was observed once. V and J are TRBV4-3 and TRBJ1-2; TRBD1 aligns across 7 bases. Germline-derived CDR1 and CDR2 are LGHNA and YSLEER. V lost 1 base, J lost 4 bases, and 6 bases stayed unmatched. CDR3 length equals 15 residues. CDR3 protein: CASSQARDSRYGYTF. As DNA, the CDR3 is TGCGCCAGCAGCCAAGCGAGGGACAGCCGCTATGGCTACACCTTC.

CDR3 loop: CASSLVLGYYEQYF. The CDR3 DNA is TGTGCCAGCAGTTTAGTACTAGGATACTACGAGCAGTACTTC. The V and J genes are TRBV27 and TRBJ2-7; D is perhaps TRBD2 (5 bases). Germline CDR1 reads MNHEY; CDR2 reads SMNVEV (reference sequence). This CDR3 region has 14 residues. V lost 2 bases to trimming and J lost 3 bases, with 11 bases between them.

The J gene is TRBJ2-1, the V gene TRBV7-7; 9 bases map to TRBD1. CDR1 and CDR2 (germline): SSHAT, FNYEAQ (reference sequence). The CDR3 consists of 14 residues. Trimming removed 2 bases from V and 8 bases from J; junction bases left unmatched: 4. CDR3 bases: TGTGCCAGCAGCTTAACAGGGGGCTCGGATGAGCAGTTCTTC. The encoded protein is CASSLTGGSDEQFF. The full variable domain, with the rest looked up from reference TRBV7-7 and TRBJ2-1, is GAGVSQSPRYKVTKRGQDVTLRCDPISSHATLYWYQQALGQGPEFLTYFNYEAQPDKSGLPSDRFSAERPEGSISTLTIQRTEQRDSAMYRCASSLTGGSDEQFFGPGTRLTVL.

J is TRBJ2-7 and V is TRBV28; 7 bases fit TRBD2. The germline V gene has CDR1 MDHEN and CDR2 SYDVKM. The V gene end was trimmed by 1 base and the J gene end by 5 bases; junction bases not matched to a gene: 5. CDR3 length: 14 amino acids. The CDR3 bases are TGTGCCAGCAGTTTATCTAGCGGACGGAACGAGCAGTACTTC. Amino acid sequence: CASSLSSGRNEQYF. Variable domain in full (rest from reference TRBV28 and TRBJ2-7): DVKVTQSSRYLVKRTGEKVFLECVQDMDHENMFWYRQDPGLGLRLIYFSYDVKMKEKGDIPEGYSVSREKKERFSLILESASTNQTSMYLCASSLSSGRNEQYFGPGTRLTVT.

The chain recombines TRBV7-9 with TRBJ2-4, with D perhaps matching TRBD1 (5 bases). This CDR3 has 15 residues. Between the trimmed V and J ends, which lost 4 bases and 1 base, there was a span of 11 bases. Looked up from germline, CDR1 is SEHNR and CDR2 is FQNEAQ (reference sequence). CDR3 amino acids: CASSSKQEAKNIQYF. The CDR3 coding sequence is TGTGCCAGCAGCTCCAAACAGGAGGCCAAAAACATTCAGTACTTC.

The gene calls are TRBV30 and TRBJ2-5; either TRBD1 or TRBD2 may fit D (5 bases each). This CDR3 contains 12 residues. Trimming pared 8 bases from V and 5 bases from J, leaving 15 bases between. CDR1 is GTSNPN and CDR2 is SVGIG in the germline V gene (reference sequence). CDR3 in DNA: TGTGCCGGGGGTCGGGCGTGGGAGACCCAGTACTTC. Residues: CAGGRAWETQYF. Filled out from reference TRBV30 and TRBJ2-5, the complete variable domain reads SQTIHQWPATLVQPVGSPLSLECTVEGTSNPNLYWYRQAAGRGLQLLFYSVGIGQISSEVPQNLSASRPQDRQFILSSKKLLLSDSGFYLCAGGRAWETQYFGPGTRLLVL.

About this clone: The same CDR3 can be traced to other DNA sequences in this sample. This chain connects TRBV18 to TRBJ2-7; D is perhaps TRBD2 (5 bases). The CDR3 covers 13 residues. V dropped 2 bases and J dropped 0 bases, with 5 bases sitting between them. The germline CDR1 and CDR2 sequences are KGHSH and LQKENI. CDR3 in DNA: TGTGCCAGCTCACCAGGGAGCTCCTACGAGCAGTACTTC. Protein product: CASSPGSSYEQYF.

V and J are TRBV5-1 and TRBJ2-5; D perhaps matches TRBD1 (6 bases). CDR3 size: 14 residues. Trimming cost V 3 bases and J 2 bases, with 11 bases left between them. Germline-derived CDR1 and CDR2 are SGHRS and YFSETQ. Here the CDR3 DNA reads TGCGCCAGCAGCTCGACAGGTGTACAAGAGACCCAGTACTTC. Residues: CASSSTGVQETQYF.

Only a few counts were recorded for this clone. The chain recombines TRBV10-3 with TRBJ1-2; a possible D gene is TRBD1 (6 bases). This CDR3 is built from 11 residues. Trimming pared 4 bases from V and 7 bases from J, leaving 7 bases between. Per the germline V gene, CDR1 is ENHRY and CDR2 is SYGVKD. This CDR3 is CAISAGVGYTF. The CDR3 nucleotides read TGTGCCATCAGTGCAGGGGTTGGCTACACCTTC.

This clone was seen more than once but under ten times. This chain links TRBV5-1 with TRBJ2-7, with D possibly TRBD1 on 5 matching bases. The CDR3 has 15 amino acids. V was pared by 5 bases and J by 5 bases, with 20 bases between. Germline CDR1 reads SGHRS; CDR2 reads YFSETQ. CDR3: CASRAGYQVGDEQYF. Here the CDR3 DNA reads TGCGCCAGCAGGGCAGGGTATCAAGTAGGGGACGAGCAGTACTTC.